This TCR beta chain emerged from a study of Ad26.COV2.S vaccination and SARS-CoV-2 variants. Only in-frame clones appear in the TCRdb table, and some are missing; sequencing was by immunoSEQ multiplex PCR. Of about 180,000 clones in the sample, around 85% were seen once. V was pared by 1 base and J by 0 bases, with 10 bases between. Germline CDR1 and CDR2: SEHNR and FQNEAQ (reference sequence). The CDR3 consists of 16 residues. Sequencing used peripheral blood, obtained after recovery from COVID-19. The TCR originated in a human donor who had recovered from COVID-19. The chain is built from TRBV7-9 and TRBJ1-3; weak D call: TRBD1 (5 bases). The CDR3: CASSLGWGNSGNTIYF. CDR3 sequence (DNA): TGTGCCAGCAGCTTAGGTTGGGGCAACTCTGGAAACACCATATATTTT.